This T cell receptor beta chain was found in a study of blood T cell repertoires in COVID-19. Germline V gene sequence: CDR1 ENHRY, CDR2 SYGVKD. The CDR3 loop spans 14 amino acids. V trimming: 6 bases; J trimming: 3 bases; junction bases outside the gene matches: 6. The authors' processing: Nucleated cell counts were estimated from reference gene primer amplification. Sequencing used immunoSEQ multiplex PCR; TCRdb keeps in-frame clones, though not all of them. Clonal size and the V and J genes are those of that table, whereas D and trimming came from the DNA. The sample yields approximately 60,000 clones, roughly 87% seen once.

V is TRBV10-3 and J is TRBJ1-2; the match to TRBD1 covers 8 bases. The specimen was peripheral blood. The TCR originated in a woman over 75 with COVID-19, enrolled during active disease. The CDR3 reads CAIRRQGADYGYTF. The CDR3 DNA reads as TGTGCCATCAGGCGGCAGGGGGCCGACTATGGCTACACCTTC.